A selection of T cell receptor beta chains follows, all from one sample in a study of blood T cell repertoires in COVID-19. TCRdb keeps only in-frame clones here, not all; method: immunoSEQ multiplex PCR. Of about 140,000 clones detected, 88% appear once; the ten largest clones hold about 2.5%. Input material: peripheral blood. These receptors were collected from a human donor with COVID-19, enrolled during active disease. The donor label of this sample is uncertain. The CDR3 runs from the conserved cysteine through the conserved F or W. A D gene is named only where the DNA matches it firmly. Not every row has a clone size; where given, it reads once, few, many or a size class.

V	D	J	size	DNA	CDR3
TRBV7-2	TRBD1	TRBJ2-5	.	TGTGCCAGCAGCTTAGGGGGACAGGCGGGAGAGACCCAGTACTTC	CASSLGGQAGETQYF
TRBV15	TRBD1	TRBJ1-5	.	TGTGCCACCAGCAGGCAGGGGGCGAGTCAGCCCCAGCATTTT	CATSRQGASQPQHF
TRBV5-1	.	TRBJ1-1	.	TGCGCCAGCAGCCAAGGGGTACAGGGCACTGAAGCTTTCTTT	CASSQGVQGTEAFF
TRBV27	.	TRBJ2-1	.	TGTGCCAGCAGTTTAAGGAAGGGGAGGAATGAGCAGTTCTTC	CASSLRKGRNEQFF
TRBV9	TRBD2	TRBJ2-5	.	TGTGCCAGCAGCGTAGCTAATCCAGCGGGAGGGCTTTGGCCAGAGACCCAGTACTTC	CASSVANPAGGLWPETQYF
TRBV19	.	TRBJ1-5	.	TGTGCCAGTAGTATAGGGACAGCGCCTCAGCCCCAGCATTTT	CASSIGTAPQPQHF
TRBV30	.	TRBJ1-4	.	TGTGCCAGCCAGACAGGAGATAATGAAAAACTGTTTTTT	CASQTGDNEKLFF
TRBV5-4	TRBD2	TRBJ2-1	.	TGTGCCAGCAGCCGACCAACTAGCGGGGCTAGGTCCTACAATGAGCAGTTCTTC	CASSRPTSGARSYNEQFF
TRBV2	TRBD1	TRBJ1-2	.	TGTGCCAGCTACAAAGACAGGGGAGAACCAGCTAACTATGGCTACACCTTC	CASYKDRGEPANYGYTF
TRBV29-1	TRBD1	TRBJ1-2	.	TGCAGCGTCCGACAGGGAACGGACTATGGCTACACCTTC	CSVRQGTDYGYTF
TRBV6-5	TRBD2	TRBJ2-5	.	TGTGCCAGTAAAAGACTAGCGGGGGGGCTCGCGACCCAGTACTTC	CASKRLAGGLATQYF
TRBV7-9	TRBD1	TRBJ2-7	.	TGTGCCAGCAGCTTACAGGGACAGAGCTACGAGCAGTACTTC	CASSLQGQSYEQYF
TRBV6-5	TRBD1	TRBJ2-7	.	TGTGCCAGCAGTTTTCGACAGGGGGGTAGCGAGCAGTACTTC	CASSFRQGGSEQYF
TRBV5-5	TRBD1	TRBJ1-2	once	TGTGCCAGCAGATCCGGGACAGGGTATGGCTACACCTTC	CASRSGTGYGYTF
TRBV12-3/TRBV12-4	.	TRBJ2-5	.	TGTGCCAGCCTGCGGCAACTCCAAGAGACCCAGTACTTC	CASLRQLQETQYF
TRBV2	.	TRBJ1-5	.	TGTGCCAGCAGTGGCACGGAGGGCAATCAGCCCCAGCATTTT	CASSGTEGNQPQHF
TRBV28	TRBD2	TRBJ2-1	.	TGTGCCAGCAGTTTAGCCCTGGGACTAGCTGAACCTCAGTTCTTC	CASSLALGLAEPQFF
TRBV9	TRBD2	TRBJ2-3	.	TGTGCCAGCAGCGATCGACTAGCGGCTAGCACAGATACGCAGTATTTT	CASSDRLAASTDTQYF
TRBV5-1	TRBD1	TRBJ1-3	.	TGCGCCAGCAGCTTGGCGCAGGGGGCGGAGGGAAACACCATATATTTT	CASSLAQGAEGNTIYF
TRBV3-1/TRBV3-2	TRBD1	TRBJ2-5	many	TGTGCCAGCAGCCAAGTTCGGGACAGGGGACGAGAGACCCAGTACTTC	CASSQVRDRGRETQYF
TRBV7-9	TRBD1	TRBJ2-7	.	TGTGCCAGCAGCGCCGGGACAGACTACTACGAGCAGTACTTC	CASSAGTDYYEQYF
TRBV5-4	.	TRBJ2-1	.	TGTGCCAGCAGCTTGGACACCCACAATGAGCAGTTCTTC	CASSLDTHNEQFF
TRBV2	.	TRBJ2-1	.	TGTGCCAGCAGTTTTACGCCGAGCTCCTACAATGAGCAGTTCTTC	CASSFTPSSYNEQFF
TRBV7-6	.	TRBJ2-1	once	TGTGCCAGCAGCTTATCGATAGGGGGAAACAATGAGCAGTTCTTC	CASSLSIGGNNEQFF
TRBV19	TRBD2	TRBJ2-5	once	TGTGCCAGTAGTAGGACTAGGCAAGCTGGCGAGACCCAGTACTTC	CASSRTRQAGETQYF
TRBV6-1	.	TRBJ2-7	.	TGTGCCAGCAGTGAAGTGTTAGCGGAGACCTACGAGCAGTACTTC	CASSEVLAETYEQYF
TRBV24-1	TRBD1	TRBJ2-7	.	TGTGCCACCAGTGCCCCTCCGGGACAGGGGGCCCACGAGCAGTACTTC	CATSAPPGQGAHEQYF
TRBV5-4	.	TRBJ2-6	.	TGTGCCAGCAGCTTGGGCCGGGGGTTAACCTCTGGGGCCAACGTCCTGACTTTC	CASSLGRGLTSGANVLTF
TRBV7-9	.	TRBJ1-4	.	TGTGCCAGCAGCTTAGCAGGGGGTAATGAAAAACTGTTTTTT	CASSLAGGNEKLFF
TRBV28	.	TRBJ1-4	once	TGTGCCAGCAGTTTATGGGGGGGGGATTCAACTAATGAAAAACTGTTTTTT	CASSLWGGDSTNEKLFF
TRBV10-3	.	TRBJ1-1	.	TGTGCCATCAGTGAGTCGAGGGATTCTGAAGCTTTCTTT	CAISESRDSEAFF
TRBV7-3	TRBD1	TRBJ2-7	.	TGTGCCAGCAGCTCTGGGACAGGGGACTACGAGCAGTACTTC	CASSSGTGDYEQYF
TRBV28	.	TRBJ2-2	.	TGTGCCAGCAGTTTGGGGGCCACCGGGGAGCTGTTTTTT	CASSLGATGELFF
TRBV23-1	.	TRBJ1-6	few	TGCGCCAGCAAAGAAGGGACTTCAAATAATTCACCCCTCCACTTT	CASKEGTSNNSPLHF
TRBV2	.	TRBJ1-2	once	TGTGCCAGCAGCCTCGGCAGGGCCAGAAACTATGGCTACACCTTC	CASSLGRARNYGYTF
TRBV23-1	TRBD1	TRBJ2-7	once	TGCGCCAGCAGTCAATCGAGGGGCCAGGGGGCGAATGAGCAGTACTTC	CASSQSRGQGANEQYF
TRBV10-3	.	TRBJ1-3	.	TGTGCCATCAGTCACTCTAAGGAAGGCGGTGGAAACACCATATATTTT	CAISHSKEGGGNTIYF
TRBV27	TRBD2	TRBJ2-3	.	TGTGCCAGCAGTTTTGGGGAGGGGCGTACGCAGTATTTT	CASSFGEGRTQYF
TRBV19	.	TRBJ2-5	.	TGTGCCAGTAGTATTGGGGGGGCAGAACAAGAGACCCAGTACTTC	CASSIGGAEQETQYF
TRBV14	.	TRBJ2-7	.	TGTGCCAGCAGCCAAGAGAGGATCTACGAGCAGTACTTC	CASSQERIYEQYF
TRBV18	TRBD1	TRBJ1-1	.	TGTGCCAGCTCGGAACCGGGTCAGGGACAGATGAACACTGAAGCTTTCTTT	CASSEPGQGQMNTEAFF
TRBV24-1	TRBD1	TRBJ1-2	.	TGTGCCACCAGTGATCCGACAGGGGGCGGCTACACCTTC	CATSDPTGGGYTF
TRBV6-6	.	TRBJ2-7	.	TGTGCCAGCACCCCCGGGACATACTACGAGCAGTACTTC	CASTPGTYYEQYF
TRBV6-5	TRBD1	TRBJ2-7	.	TGTGCCAGCAGTCTTGACAGGGACCTCGAGCAGTACTTC	CASSLDRDLEQYF
TRBV5-6	.	TRBJ1-2	few	TGTGCCAGCAGCTACGCCAGGTCTAACTATGGCTACACCTTC	CASSYARSNYGYTF
TRBV6-1	TRBD2	TRBJ2-1	few	TGTGCCAGCAGTGAGCCGGGACTAGCGCCCAATGAGCAGTTCTTC	CASSEPGLAPNEQFF
TRBV18	.	TRBJ1-4	.	TGTGCCAGCTCACCAGGCAGCGGAAGAGAAAAACTGTTTTTT	CASSPGSGREKLFF
TRBV19	.	TRBJ1-2	.	TGTGCCAGTAGTATAGGAGGGCAGCCCTATGGCTACACCTTC	CASSIGGQPYGYTF
TRBV4-2	TRBD1	TRBJ2-1	.	TGTGCCAGCAGCCAAGCCACCGGGACAGGGGGTCGCAATGAGCAGTTCTTC	CASSQATGTGGRNEQFF
TRBV4-2	.	TRBJ2-7	.	TGTGCCAGCAGCCAAGAACGAGCGTTGGCCTACGAGCAGTACTTC	CASSQERALAYEQYF
TRBV19	TRBD1	TRBJ1-2	.	TGTGGCTCTCGAAAACCAGGGGGCCGTGGCTACACCTTC	CGSRKPGGRGYTF
TRBV6-2/TRBV6-3	TRBD1	TRBJ1-6	.	TGTGCCAGCAGTTGGGACAGGGTTCGAAATAATTCACCCCTCCACTTT	CASSWDRVRNNSPLHF
TRBV6-5	.	TRBJ2-7	.	TGTGCCAGCAGCATTGGACAGTCTTTCGACGAGCAGTACTTC	CASSIGQSFDEQYF
TRBV24-1	TRBD2	TRBJ2-3	.	TGTGCCACCAGTGAACCGGGACTAGTCGGGGATACGCAGTATTTT	CATSEPGLVGDTQYF
TRBV5-1	.	TRBJ2-1	.	TGCGCCAGCAGCTTGGGACTATCGGTCGCCTACAATGAGCAGTTCTTC	CASSLGLSVAYNEQFF
TRBV4-1	TRBD2	TRBJ2-3	.	TGCGCCAGCAGCCTGAGCGGGACTAGCGCGGGAGATACGCAGTATTTT	CASSLSGTSAGDTQYF
TRBV4-1	TRBD2	TRBJ2-7	.	TGCGCCAGCAGCCAAGAATGGGGGGGGAACGAGCAGTACTTC	CASSQEWGGNEQYF
TRBV30	.	TRBJ2-5	.	TGTGCCTGGACACGTGGGGCTAGCGCAAACACAGAGACCCAGTACTTC	CAWTRGASANTETQYF
TRBV11-2	TRBD1	TRBJ2-7	.	TGTGCCAGCAGCTTGCAGGGGGCTATCTACGAGCAGTACTTC	CASSLQGAIYEQYF